This paragraph covers one TCR beta chain sequence. Antigen: not known. TCRdb reanalysed the reads using MiXCR and keeps one entry per CDR3 protein. The sample shows around 300,000 distinct CDR3 sequences, about 25% of them seen only once. The data were obtained in a study of T cell repertoires in cytomegalovirus infection. Turning to the study itself: Both a matching HLA type and CMV infection were indicated by public TCR beta signatures. Study-level findings and limits: Clonotypes of TCR beta that were HLA-C-restricted and CMV-specific dominated the ex vivo response. Cumulated frequencies of public TCR beta families served to identify carriers of CMV plus the relevant HLA.

The sequenced sample was PBMCs. This TCR came from a human donor in good health (CMV status not recorded). Some clones in this sample may be carry-over from other donors' samples.

The DNA for the CDR3 is TGTGCCAGCCCCCCGTCGGGACAGGGGGTATTCACTGAAGCTTTCTTT. This encodes CASPPSGQGVFTEAFF. The gene calls are TRBV28 and TRBJ1-1; 11 positions agree with TRBD1. Germline V lookup: CDR1 MDHEN, CDR2 SYDVKM. This CDR3 region has 16 residues. V shed 8 bases and J 4 bases; nucleotides not matched to a gene: 12.